This T cell receptor (beta chain) was obtained from a study of blood T cell repertoires in COVID-19. Study background: The analysed material was cDNA or gDNA that came from T cells, B-cell-depleted T cells, or PBMCs.

This clone was counted once. Germline V gene lookup returns CDR1 SGHDT and CDR2 YYEEEE. Trimming took 2 bases from V and 6 from J; bases not matched to a gene: 5. The CDR3 covers 14 residues. Original methodology: Cell counts per sample came from amplifying reference gene primers. The data were produced by immunoSEQ multiplex PCR, yet TCRdb's version contains in-frame clones alone and is incomplete. The V and J calls and the clone size are those of that table, but D and trimming were determined from the DNA. The sample consists of approximately 200,000 clones, 70% to 90% of them appearing once. Material for sequencing was peripheral blood. The sequence was obtained from a man in his forties with acute or convalescent COVID-19. This chain connects TRBV5-6 to TRBJ1-2; 9 bases are shared with TRBD1. The CDR3 is CASSFWTGAHGYTF. In nucleotides, the CDR3 is TGTGCCAGCAGCTTTTGGACAGGGGCACATGGCTACACCTTC.